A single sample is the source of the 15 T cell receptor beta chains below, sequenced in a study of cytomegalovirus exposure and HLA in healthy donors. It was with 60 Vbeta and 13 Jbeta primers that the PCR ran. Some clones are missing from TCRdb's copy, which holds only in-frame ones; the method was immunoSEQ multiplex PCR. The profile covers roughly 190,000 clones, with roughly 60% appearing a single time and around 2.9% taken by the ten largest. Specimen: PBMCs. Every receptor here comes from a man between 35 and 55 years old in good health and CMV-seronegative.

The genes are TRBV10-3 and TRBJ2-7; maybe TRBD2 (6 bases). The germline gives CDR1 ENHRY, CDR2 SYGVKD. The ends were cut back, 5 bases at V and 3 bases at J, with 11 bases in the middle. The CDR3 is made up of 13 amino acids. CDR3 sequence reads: CAISLAGGYEQYF. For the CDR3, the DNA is TGTGCCATCAGTTTAGCCGGGGGCTACGAGCAGTACTTC.

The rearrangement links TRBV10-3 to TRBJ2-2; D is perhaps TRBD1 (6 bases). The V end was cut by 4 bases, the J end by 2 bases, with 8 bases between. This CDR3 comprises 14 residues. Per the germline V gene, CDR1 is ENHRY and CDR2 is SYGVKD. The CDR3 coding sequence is TGTGCCATCAGTGGGGACAAAAACACCGGGGAGCTGTTTTTT. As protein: CAISGDKNTGELFF.

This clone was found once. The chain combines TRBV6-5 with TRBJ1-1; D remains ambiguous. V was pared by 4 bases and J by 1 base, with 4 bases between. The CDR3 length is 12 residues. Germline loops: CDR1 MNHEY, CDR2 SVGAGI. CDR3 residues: CASSSQNTEAFF. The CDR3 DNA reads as TGTGCCAGCAGTTCACAGAACACTGAAGCTTTCTTT.

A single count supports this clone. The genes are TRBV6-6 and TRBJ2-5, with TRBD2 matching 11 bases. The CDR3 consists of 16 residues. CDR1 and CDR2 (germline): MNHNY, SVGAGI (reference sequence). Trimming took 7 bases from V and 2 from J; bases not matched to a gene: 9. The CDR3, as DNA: TGTGCCAGCACCACGGGACTAGCGGAGCTACAAGAGACCCAGTACTTC. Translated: CASTTGLAELQETQYF.

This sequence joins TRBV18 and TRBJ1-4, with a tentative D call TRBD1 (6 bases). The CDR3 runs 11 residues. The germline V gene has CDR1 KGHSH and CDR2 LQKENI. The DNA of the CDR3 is TGTGACAGGGCCACTAATGAAAAACTGTTTTTT. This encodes CDRATNEKLFF.

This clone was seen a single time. CDR3 amino acids: CASGRLAGPGEQFF. The CDR3 nucleotides read TGTGCCAGTGGAAGACTAGCGGGACCCGGAGAGCAGTTCTTC. V and J are TRBV6-1 and TRBJ2-1; 11 nucleotides line up with TRBD2. Looked up from germline, CDR1 is MNHNS and CDR2 is SASEGT. CDR3 size: 14 residues. V was clipped by 9 bases and J by 10 bases; unmatched bases: 11.

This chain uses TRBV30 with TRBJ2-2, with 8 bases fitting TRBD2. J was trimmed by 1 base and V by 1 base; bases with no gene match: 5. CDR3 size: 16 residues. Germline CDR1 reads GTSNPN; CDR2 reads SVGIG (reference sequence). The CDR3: CAWSGSLAGNTGELFF. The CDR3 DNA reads TGTGCCTGGAGTGGCAGTCTAGCGGGGAACACCGGGGAGCTGTTTTTT. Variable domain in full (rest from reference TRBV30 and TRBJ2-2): SQTIHQWPATLVQPVGSPLSLECTVEGTSNPNLYWYRQAAGRGLQLLFYSVGIGQISSEVPQNLSASRPQDRQFILSSKKLLLSDSGFYLCAWSGSLAGNTGELFFGEGSRLTVL.

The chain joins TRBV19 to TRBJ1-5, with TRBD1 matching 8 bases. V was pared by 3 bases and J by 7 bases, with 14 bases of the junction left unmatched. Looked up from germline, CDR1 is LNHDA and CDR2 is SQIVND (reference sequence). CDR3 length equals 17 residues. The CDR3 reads CASSIMGRGRSGQPQHF. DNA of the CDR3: TGTGCCAGTAGTATTATGGGCAGGGGGCGATCGGGGCAGCCCCAGCATTTT.

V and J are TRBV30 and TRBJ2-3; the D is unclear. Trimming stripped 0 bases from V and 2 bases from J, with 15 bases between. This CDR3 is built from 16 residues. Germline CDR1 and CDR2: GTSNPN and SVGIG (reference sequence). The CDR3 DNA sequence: TGTGCCTGGAGTGTGGGTGACAAACCATTCACAGATACGCAGTATTTT. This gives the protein CAWSVGDKPFTDTQYF. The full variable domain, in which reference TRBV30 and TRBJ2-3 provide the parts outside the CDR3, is SQTIHQWPATLVQPVGSPLSLECTVEGTSNPNLYWYRQAAGRGLQLLFYSVGIGQISSEVPQNLSASRPQDRQFILSSKKLLLSDSGFYLCAWSVGDKPFTDTQYFGPGTRLTVL.

CDR3 region: CASSPPQGPNEQYF. CDR3 coding DNA: TGTGCCAGCTCACCACCGCAGGGTCCGAACGAGCAGTACTTC. The chain is built from TRBV18 and TRBJ2-7, with a possible D match to TRBD1 (5 bases). The CDR3 runs 14 residues. Germline CDR1 is KGHSH and CDR2 is LQKENI. Between the trimmed V and J ends, which lost 0 bases and 5 bases, there was a span of 11 bases.

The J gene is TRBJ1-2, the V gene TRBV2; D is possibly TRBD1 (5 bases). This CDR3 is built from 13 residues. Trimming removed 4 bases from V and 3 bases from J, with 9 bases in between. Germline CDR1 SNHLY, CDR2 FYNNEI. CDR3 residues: CASSGGQDYGYTF. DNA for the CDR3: TGTGCCAGCAGTGGGGGCCAGGACTATGGCTACACCTTC.

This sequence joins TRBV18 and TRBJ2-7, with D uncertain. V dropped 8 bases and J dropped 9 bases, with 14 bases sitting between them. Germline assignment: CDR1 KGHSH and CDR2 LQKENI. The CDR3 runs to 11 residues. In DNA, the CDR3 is TGTGCCAGCAGAGCAACTACCGCGCAGTACTTC. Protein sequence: CASRATTAQYF.

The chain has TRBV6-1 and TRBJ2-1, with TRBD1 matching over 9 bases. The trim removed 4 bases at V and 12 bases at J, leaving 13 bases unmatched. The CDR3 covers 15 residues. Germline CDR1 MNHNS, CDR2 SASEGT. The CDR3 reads CASSARDRDSVGQFF. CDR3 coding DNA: TGTGCCAGCAGTGCCCGGGACAGGGATAGCGTGGGGCAGTTCTTC.

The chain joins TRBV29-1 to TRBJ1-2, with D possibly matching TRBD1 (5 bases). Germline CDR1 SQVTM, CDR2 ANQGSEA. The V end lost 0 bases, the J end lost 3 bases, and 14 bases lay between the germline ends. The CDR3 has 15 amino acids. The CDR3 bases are TGCAGCGTTGAAGATCCTTTGACAGAAGACTATGGCTACACCTTC. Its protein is CSVEDPLTEDYGYTF.

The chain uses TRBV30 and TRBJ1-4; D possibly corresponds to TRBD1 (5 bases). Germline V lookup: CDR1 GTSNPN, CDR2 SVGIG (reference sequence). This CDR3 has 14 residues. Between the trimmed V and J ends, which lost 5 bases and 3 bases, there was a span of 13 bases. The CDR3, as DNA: TGTGCCTGGGCCAAGGGGCTGGCTAATGAAAAACTGTTTTTT. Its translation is CAWAKGLANEKLFF.